These 22 T cell receptor beta chains originate from one sample sequenced in a study of T cells in narcolepsy. The table came from immunoSEQ multiplex PCR; TCRdb's copy has only in-frame clones and leaves some out. The table includes fewer than 40,000 clones, about four fifths detected once. Sequencing was done on a sample of memory (CD45RA-) CD4+ T cells from blood. These receptors all stem from a human donor in good health.

The chain joins TRBV7-2 to TRBJ2-7; 8 positions agree with TRBD2. Trimming at V came to 3 bases and at J to 5 bases, leaving 6 bases not matched to a gene. The V gene's germline CDR1 is SGHTA and CDR2 FQGNSA. The CDR3 spans 14 residues. The CDR3 protein is CASSLQAGANEQYF. CDR3 DNA sequence: TGTGCCAGCAGCTTGCAAGCGGGAGCCAACGAGCAGTACTTC.

This clone occurred a few times. The chain links TRBV19 to TRBJ1-5, with D unresolved. V was pared by 6 bases and J by 4 bases, with 7 bases between. The germline gives CDR1 LNHDA, CDR2 SQIVND (reference sequence). CDR3 length: 12 residues. The CDR3 reads CASSLSNQPQHF. The CDR3 DNA reads TGTGCCAGTAGCCTTTCTAATCAGCCCCAGCATTTT.

The chain uses TRBV11-2 and TRBJ2-1; D unresolved. Trimming shortened V by 4 bases and J by 5 bases, and 6 bases separated the two germline ends. The CDR3 is 12 amino acids. Germline loops: CDR1 SGHAT, CDR2 FQNNGV. In nucleotides, the CDR3 is TGTGCCAGCAGCTCCCCGAACAATGAGCAGTTCTTC. It is translated as CASSSPNNEQFF.

This clone was picked up a small number of times. This chain joins TRBV6-1 and TRBJ2-1; 7 bases match TRBD2. The J segment lost 7 bases and the V segment lost 4 bases, leaving 1 base of the junction unmatched. The germline V gene encodes CDR1 MNHNS and CDR2 SASEGT. The CDR3 contains 12 residues. CDR3 coding DNA: TGTGCCAGCAGTGTCGGGGGGAATGAGCAGTTCTTC. It codes for CASSVGGNEQFF.

V gene TRBV11-2 combines with J gene TRBJ2-5, with TRBD2 matching over 15 bases. The J segment lost 3 bases and the V segment lost 5 bases, leaving 1 base of the junction unmatched. Germline-derived CDR1 and CDR2 are SGHAT and FQNNGV. The CDR3 is 15 amino acids. CDR3 in amino acids: CASSRTSGREETQYF. CDR3 DNA: TGTGCCAGCAGCCGGACTAGCGGGAGGGAAGAGACCCAGTACTTC.

The chain couples TRBV23-1 to TRBJ2-1; 7 positions match TRBD1. TRBV23-1 is an open reading frame whose function is uncertain. The ends lost 6 bases at V and 4 bases at J; junction bases unmatched: 12. The CDR3 is 16 residues long. The DNA for the CDR3 is TGCGCCAGCAGCCTCTGGAATTCGGACAGGTACAATGAGCAGTTCTTC. Amino acid sequence: CASSLWNSDRYNEQFF.

This clone has a handful of counts. The V call is TRBV19, the J call TRBJ2-1; 8 bases align to TRBD1. The CDR3 totals 13 residues. Unmatched junction bases numbered 6, after V lost 5 bases and J lost 9 bases. Germline V gives CDR1 LNHDA, CDR2 SQIVND (reference sequence). The CDR3 sequence: CASSGTGGGEQFF. The CDR3 DNA is TGTGCCAGTAGTGGCACAGGGGGTGGTGAGCAGTTCTTC.

This CDR3 reads CASRWDTYTEAFF. The CDR3 DNA follows: TGCGCCAGCCGATGGGACACTTACACTGAAGCTTTCTTT. J is TRBJ1-1 and V is TRBV4-1; D perhaps matches TRBD1 (6 bases). This CDR3 has 13 amino acids. Germline values: CDR1 MGHRA, CDR2 YSYEKL. Deletions cut 8 bases from V and 3 bases from J, with 13 bases between.

The chain combines TRBV5-1 with TRBJ1-1, with a weak D call TRBD1 (5 bases). Germline values: CDR1 SGHRS, CDR2 YFSETQ. Trimming took off 3 bases at V and 7 bases at J, with 25 bases between the two ends. The CDR3 extends over 17 amino acids. CDR3 amino acids: CASSYNPRWGGEVEAFF. CDR3 DNA sequence: TGCGCCAGCAGCTATAACCCCCGGTGGGGGGGTGAGGTTGAAGCTTTCTTT.

The chain recombines TRBV5-1 with TRBJ1-5; possible D gene TRBD1, 5 bases. This CDR3 has 14 amino acids. The V gene's germline CDR1 is SGHRS and CDR2 YFSETQ. The V and J ends lost 7 bases and 7 bases respectively, with 18 bases between them. This CDR3 reads CASSFGGSGQPQHF. CDR3 coding DNA: TGCGCCAGCTCCTTTGGGGGGTCGGGGCAGCCCCAGCATTTT.

The rearrangement joins TRBV2 to TRBJ2-4, with 10 bases lining up with TRBD1. The germline V gene has CDR1 SNHLY and CDR2 FYNNEI. The CDR3 has 16 amino acids. Trimming cost V 7 bases and J 7 bases; bases outside gene matches: 13. The CDR3 DNA sequence: TGTGCCAGCACCGGGGACAGGGGTTCAGTTAAGAACATTCAGTACTTC. Protein sequence: CASTGDRGSVKNIQYF.

This chain uses TRBV7-2 with TRBJ1-1; D is uncertain. Germline CDR1 is SGHTA and CDR2 is FQGNSA. The CDR3 length is 15 residues. Trimming stripped 1 base from V and 1 base from J, with 10 bases between. In nucleotides, the CDR3 is TGTGCCAGCAGCTTAGTTTCCCGGGGGAACACTGAAGCTTTCTTT. Its translation is CASSLVSRGNTEAFF.

The genes are TRBV30 and TRBJ1-1, with 12 bases aligning to TRBD1. Trimming at V came to 5 bases and at J to 10 bases, leaving 5 bases not matched to a gene. The CDR3 is 12 residues long. Per germline, CDR1 GTSNPN and CDR2 SVGIG (reference sequence). CDR3 nucleotides: TGTGCCTGGGGGGGACAGGGGGCAGCAGCTTTCTTT. It specifies CAWGGQGAAAFF.

J is TRBJ2-5 and V is TRBV5-1, with D unclear. The DNA matches TRBJ2-7 better at its end, which makes the J call doubtful. The CDR3 is 14 amino acids. The germline V gene has CDR1 SGHRS and CDR2 YFSETQ. The CDR3 loop is CASSLAVGPYEQYF. CDR3 in DNA: TGCGCCAGCAGCTTGGCCGTCGGACCCTACGAGCAGTACTTC.

V is TRBV19 and J is TRBJ2-1, with unresolved D. The V gene's germline CDR1 is LNHDA and CDR2 SQIVND (reference sequence). Trimming shortened V by 1 base and J by 0 bases, and 10 bases separated the two germline ends. The CDR3 runs to 16 residues. The CDR3, as DNA: TGTGCCAGTAGTATAGCCACGTCCGGCTCCTACAATGAGCAGTTCTTC. This gives the protein CASSIATSGSYNEQFF.

This chain uses TRBV5-1 with TRBJ1-1; D unresolved. This CDR3 spans 14 amino acids. CDR1 is SGHRS and CDR2 is YFSETQ in the germline V gene. Deletions cut 3 bases from V and 1 base from J, with 10 bases between. CDR3 nucleotides: TGCGCCAGCAGCTCATCCGGCCCGAACACTGAAGCTTTCTTT. Translated, it gives CASSSSGPNTEAFF. The variable domain in full, completed from reference TRBV5-1 and TRBJ1-1, reads KAGVTQTPRYLIKTRGQQVTLSCSPISGHRSVSWYQQTPGQGLQFLFEYFSETQRNKGNFPGRFSGRQFSNSRSEMNVSTLELGDSALYLCASSSSGPNTEAFFGQGTRLTVV.

This chain joins TRBV6-5 and TRBJ1-1, with TRBD1 as a possible D gene (5 bases). The germline gives CDR1 MNHEY, CDR2 SVGAGI. Trimming cost V 6 bases and J 3 bases, with 11 bases left between them. The CDR3 has 13 amino acids. The CDR3 loop is CASSVRVDTEAFF. For the CDR3, the DNA is TGTGCCAGCAGCGTCAGGGTGGACACTGAAGCTTTCTTT.

J is TRBJ2-6 and V is TRBV7-2, with D possibly matching TRBD2 (6 bases). This CDR3 is 17 amino acids long. The germline V gene has CDR1 SGHTA and CDR2 FQGNSA. V was shortened by 5 bases and J by 0 bases, with 14 bases between the two germline ends. The CDR3 loop is CASSPAGSSSGANVLTF. The CDR3, as DNA: TGTGCCAGCAGCCCCGCGGGGAGCAGCTCTGGGGCCAACGTCCTGACTTTC.

A single count supports this clone. The CDR3 spells CASSLEGQQGEQYF. For the CDR3, the DNA is TGCGCCAGCAGCCTGGAAGGACAGCAAGGCGAGCAGTACTTC. J is TRBJ2-7 and V is TRBV5-1; perhaps TRBD1 as D (6 bases). The CDR3 is 14 residues long. The germline CDR1 and CDR2 sequences are SGHRS and YFSETQ. The ends were cut back, 4 bases at V and 6 bases at J, with 17 bases in the middle.

This CDR3 reads CASRRGAGTEQFF. CDR3 nucleotides: TGTGCCAGCAGACGTGGAGCCGGGACTGAGCAGTTCTTC. The chain links TRBV7-9 to TRBJ2-1; D could derive from TRBD1 or TRBD2 (5 bases each). This CDR3 has 13 amino acids. Per germline, CDR1 SEHNR and CDR2 FQNEAQ (reference sequence). V dropped 6 bases and J dropped 9 bases, with 15 bases sitting between them.

The chain couples TRBV5-8 to TRBJ1-2; possibly TRBD1 for D (6 bases). Trimming removed 2 bases at V and 7 bases at J, with 15 bases between. Germline CDR1 reads SGHTS; CDR2 reads YDEGEE. This CDR3 has 14 residues. CDR3 sequence: CASSLDQGLGGYTF. The CDR3 DNA follows: TGTGCCAGCAGCTTAGATCAGGGGCTAGGTGGCTACACCTTC.

This chain uses TRBV30 with TRBJ1-2, with D unclear. This CDR3 is 14 amino acids long. Looked up from germline, CDR1 is GTSNPN and CDR2 is SVGIG (reference sequence). V was pared by 5 bases and J by 7 bases, with 20 bases between. The CDR3 here is CAWGDGRSLSGYTF. In nucleotides, the CDR3 is TGTGCCTGGGGCGACGGGCGGTCATTGAGTGGCTACACCTTC.